This TCR beta chain was found in a study of OX40 agonist ivuxolimab in advanced cancers. The overall study: With ivuxolimab, an agonistic anti-OX40 (CD134) antibody, patients were treated.

Sequenced by immunoSEQ multiplex PCR; TCRdb stores in-frame clones only, minus some. The sample yields under 100,000 clones, less than 85% seen once. From germline, CDR1 is MGHRA and CDR2 YSYEKL. Germline trimming cut 3 bases from V and 5 bases from J; bases unmatched to any gene: 10. The CDR3 has 17 residues. Sequenced material: CD4+ or CD8+ T cells sorted from blood, taken in a trial of the OX40 agonist ivuxolimab. This TCR derives from an adult with an advanced solid tumor such as melanoma, head and neck, liver or kidney cancer. This chain joins TRBV4-1 and TRBJ2-7; TRBD2 agrees at 13 bases. The CDR3 reads CASSHRPLGTSGDEQYF. The CDR3 DNA follows: TGCGCCAGCAGCCATCGACCTCTCGGGACTAGCGGGGACGAGCAGTACTTC.